This T cell receptor beta chain emerged from a study of cytomegalovirus exposure and HLA in healthy donors. Overall study context: It was reported in a later analysis that the same platform had been used for the 120 validation repertoires as for the 550 to 750 first-cohort repertoires. The study's findings and limits: Associated with cytomegalovirus, according to the listing, were 150 to 200 TCR beta chains.

V was trimmed by 6 bases and J by 1 base, leaving 9 bases between them. CDR1 is SEHNR and CDR2 is FQNEAQ in the germline V gene (reference sequence). The CDR3 sequence is 13 residues long. TCRdb keeps only in-frame clones here, not all; method: immunoSEQ multiplex PCR. Found here are roughly 200,000 clones, 65% to 85% of them singletons; the top ten hold around 2.8%. With respect to this clone: Its specificity is not known.

The sequenced sample consisted of PBMCs. This clonotype was sampled from a woman in her late teens or twenties in good health and CMV-seropositive. The chain links TRBV7-9 to TRBJ1-1; tentative D call: TRBD1 (6 bases). CDR3 sequence: CASRQGTNTEAFF. DNA of the CDR3: TGTGCCAGCAGGCAGGGGACGAACACTGAAGCTTTCTTT.